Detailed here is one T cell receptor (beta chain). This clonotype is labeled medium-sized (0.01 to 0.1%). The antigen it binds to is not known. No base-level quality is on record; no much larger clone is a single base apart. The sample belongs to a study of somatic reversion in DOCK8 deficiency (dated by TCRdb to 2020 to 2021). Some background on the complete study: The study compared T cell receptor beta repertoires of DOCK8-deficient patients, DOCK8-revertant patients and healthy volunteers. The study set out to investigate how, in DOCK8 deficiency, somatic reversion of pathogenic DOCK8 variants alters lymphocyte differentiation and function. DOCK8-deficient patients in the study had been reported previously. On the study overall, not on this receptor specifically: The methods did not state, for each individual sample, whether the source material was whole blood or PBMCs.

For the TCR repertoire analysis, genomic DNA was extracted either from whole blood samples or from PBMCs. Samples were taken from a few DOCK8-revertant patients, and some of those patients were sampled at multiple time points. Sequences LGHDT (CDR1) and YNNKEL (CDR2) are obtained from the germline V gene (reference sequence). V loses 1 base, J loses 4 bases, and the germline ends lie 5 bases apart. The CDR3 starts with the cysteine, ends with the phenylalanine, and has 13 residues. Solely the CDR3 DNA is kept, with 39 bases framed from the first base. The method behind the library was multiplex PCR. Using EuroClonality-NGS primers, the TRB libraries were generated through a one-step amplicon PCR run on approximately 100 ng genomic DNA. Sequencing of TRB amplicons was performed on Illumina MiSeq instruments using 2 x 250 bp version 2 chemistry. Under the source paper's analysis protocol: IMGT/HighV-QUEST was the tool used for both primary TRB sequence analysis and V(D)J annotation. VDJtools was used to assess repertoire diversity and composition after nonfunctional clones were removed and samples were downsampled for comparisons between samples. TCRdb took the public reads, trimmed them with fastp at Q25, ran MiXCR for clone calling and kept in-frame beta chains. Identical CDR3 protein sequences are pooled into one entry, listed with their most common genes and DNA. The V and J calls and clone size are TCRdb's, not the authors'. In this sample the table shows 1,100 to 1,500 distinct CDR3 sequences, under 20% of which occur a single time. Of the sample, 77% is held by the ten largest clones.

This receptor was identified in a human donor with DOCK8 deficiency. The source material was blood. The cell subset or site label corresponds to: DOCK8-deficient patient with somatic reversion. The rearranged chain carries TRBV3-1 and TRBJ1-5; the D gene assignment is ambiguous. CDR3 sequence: CASSQAPNQPQHF. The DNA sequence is TGTGCCAGCAGCCAAGCCCCGAATCAGCCCCAGCATTTT. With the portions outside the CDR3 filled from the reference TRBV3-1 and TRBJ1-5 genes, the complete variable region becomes DTAVSQTPKYLVTQMGNDKSIKCEQNLGHDTMYWYKQDSKKFLKIMFSYNNKELIINETVPNRFSPKSPDKAHLNLHINSLELGDSAVYFCASSQAPNQPQHFGDGTRLSIL.